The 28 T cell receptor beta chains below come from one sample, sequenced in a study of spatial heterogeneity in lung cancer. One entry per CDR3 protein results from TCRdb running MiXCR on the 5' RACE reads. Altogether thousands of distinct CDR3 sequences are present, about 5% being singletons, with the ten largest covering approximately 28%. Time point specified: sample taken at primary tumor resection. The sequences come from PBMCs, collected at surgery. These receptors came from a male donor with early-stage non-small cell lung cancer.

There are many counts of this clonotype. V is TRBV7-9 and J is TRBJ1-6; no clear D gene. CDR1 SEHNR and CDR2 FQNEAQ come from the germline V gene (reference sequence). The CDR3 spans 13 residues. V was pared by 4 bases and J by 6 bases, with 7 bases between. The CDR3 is CASSSLTNSPLHF. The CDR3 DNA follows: TGTGCCAGCAGCTCGCTCACTAATTCACCCCTCCACTTT. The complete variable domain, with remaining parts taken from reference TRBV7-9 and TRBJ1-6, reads DTGVSQNPRHKITKRGQNVTFRCDPISEHNRLYWYRQTLGQGPEFLTYFQNEAQLEKSRLLSDRFSAERPKGSFSTLEIQRTEQGDSAMYLCASSSLTNSPLHFGNGTRLTVT.

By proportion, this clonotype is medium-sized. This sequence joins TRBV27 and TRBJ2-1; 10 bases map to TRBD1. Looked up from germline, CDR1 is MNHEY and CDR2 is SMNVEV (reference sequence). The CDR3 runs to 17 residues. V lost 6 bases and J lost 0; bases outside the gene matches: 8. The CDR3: CASRGTGAISSYNEQFF. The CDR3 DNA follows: TGTGCCAGCAGAGGGACAGGGGCTATAAGCTCCTACAATGAGCAGTTCTTC.

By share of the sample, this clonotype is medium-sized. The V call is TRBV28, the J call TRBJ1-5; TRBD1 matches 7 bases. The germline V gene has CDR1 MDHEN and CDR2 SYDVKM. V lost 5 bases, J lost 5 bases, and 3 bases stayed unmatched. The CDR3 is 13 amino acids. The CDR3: CASSRDRDQPQHF. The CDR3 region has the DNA TGTGCCAGCAGTCGAGACAGGGATCAGCCCCAGCATTTT.

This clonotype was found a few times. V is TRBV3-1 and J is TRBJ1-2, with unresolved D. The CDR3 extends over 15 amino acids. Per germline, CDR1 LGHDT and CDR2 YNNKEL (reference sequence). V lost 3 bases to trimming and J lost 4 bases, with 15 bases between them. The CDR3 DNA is TGTGCCAGCAGCCACAAAGGGTACAGAGTCTATGGCTACACCTTC. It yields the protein CASSHKGYRVYGYTF.

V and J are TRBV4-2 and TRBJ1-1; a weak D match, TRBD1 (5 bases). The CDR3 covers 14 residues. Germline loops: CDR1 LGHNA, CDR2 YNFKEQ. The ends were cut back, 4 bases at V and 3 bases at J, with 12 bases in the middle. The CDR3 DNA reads TGTGCCAGCAGCCGACAGATCACATACACTGAAGCTTTCTTT. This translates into CASSRQITYTEAFF.

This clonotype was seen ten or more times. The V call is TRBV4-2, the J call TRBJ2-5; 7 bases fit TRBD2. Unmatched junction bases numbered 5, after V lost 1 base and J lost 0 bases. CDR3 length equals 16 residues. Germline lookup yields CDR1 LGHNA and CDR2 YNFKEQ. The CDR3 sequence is CASSQAGGTYQETQYF. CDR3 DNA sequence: TGTGCCAGCAGCCAAGCCGGGGGGACGTACCAAGAGACCCAGTACTTC.

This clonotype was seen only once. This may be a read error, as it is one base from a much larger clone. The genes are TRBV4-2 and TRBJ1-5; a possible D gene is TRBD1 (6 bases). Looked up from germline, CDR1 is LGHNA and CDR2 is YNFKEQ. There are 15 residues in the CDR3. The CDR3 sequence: CVSSQVWGQGQPQHF. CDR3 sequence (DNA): TGTGTCAGCAGCCAAGTTTGGGGGCAGGGGCAGCCCCAGCATTTT.

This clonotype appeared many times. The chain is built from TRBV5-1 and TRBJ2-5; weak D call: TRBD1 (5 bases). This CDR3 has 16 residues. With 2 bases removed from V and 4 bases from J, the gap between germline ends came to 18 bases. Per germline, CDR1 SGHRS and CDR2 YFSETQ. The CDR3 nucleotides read TGCGCCAGCAGCTTAGATGGGGCCCACACTTCAGAGACCCAGTACTTC. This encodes CASSLDGAHTSETQYF. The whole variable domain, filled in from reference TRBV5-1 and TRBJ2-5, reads KAGVTQTPRYLIKTRGQQVTLSCSPISGHRSVSWYQQTPGQGLQFLFEYFSETQRNKGNFPGRFSGRQFSNSRSEMNVSTLELGDSALYLCASSLDGAHTSETQYFGPGTRLLVL.

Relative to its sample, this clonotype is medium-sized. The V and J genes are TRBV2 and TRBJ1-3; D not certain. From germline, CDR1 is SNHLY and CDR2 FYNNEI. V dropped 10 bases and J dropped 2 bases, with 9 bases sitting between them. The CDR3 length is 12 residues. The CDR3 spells CATQATGNTIYF. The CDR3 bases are TGTGCCACCCAGGCGACTGGAAACACCATATATTTT.

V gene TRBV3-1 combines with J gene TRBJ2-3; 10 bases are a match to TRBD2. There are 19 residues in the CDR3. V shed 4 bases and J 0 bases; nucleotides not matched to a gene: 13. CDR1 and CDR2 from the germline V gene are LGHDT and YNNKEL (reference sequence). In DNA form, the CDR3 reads TGTGCCAGCAGCCCCTGGGCTAGCGGGGGCGGCGTGAGCACAGATACGCAGTATTTT. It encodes CASSPWASGGGVSTDTQYF.

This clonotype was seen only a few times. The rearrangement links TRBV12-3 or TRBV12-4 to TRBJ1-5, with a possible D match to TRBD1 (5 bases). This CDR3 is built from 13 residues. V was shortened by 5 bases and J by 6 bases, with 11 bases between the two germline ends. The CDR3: CASSMGPAQPQHF. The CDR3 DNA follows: TGTGCCAGCAGTATGGGACCTGCTCAGCCCCAGCATTTT.

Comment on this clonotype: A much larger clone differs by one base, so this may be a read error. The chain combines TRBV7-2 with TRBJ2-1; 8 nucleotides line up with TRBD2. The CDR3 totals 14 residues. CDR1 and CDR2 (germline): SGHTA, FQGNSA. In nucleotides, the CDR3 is TGTGTCAGCAGGCCGGGACTAGTATTCGATGAGCAGTTCTTC. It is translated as CVSRPGLVFDEQFF.

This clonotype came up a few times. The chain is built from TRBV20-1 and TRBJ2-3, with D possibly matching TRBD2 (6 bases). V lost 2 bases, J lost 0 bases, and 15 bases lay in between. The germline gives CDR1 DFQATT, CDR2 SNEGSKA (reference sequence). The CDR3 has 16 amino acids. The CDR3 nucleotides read TGCAGTGCTAGAACGGTGCGGGACCCTAGCACAGATACGCAGTATTTT. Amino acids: CSARTVRDPSTDTQYF.

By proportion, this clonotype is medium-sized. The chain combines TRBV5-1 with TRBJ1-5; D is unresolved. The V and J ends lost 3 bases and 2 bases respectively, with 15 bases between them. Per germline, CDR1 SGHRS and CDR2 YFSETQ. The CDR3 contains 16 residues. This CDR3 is CASSWGGTSGNQPQHF. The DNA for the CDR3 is TGCGCCAGCAGCTGGGGAGGTACCTCAGGCAATCAGCCCCAGCATTTT.

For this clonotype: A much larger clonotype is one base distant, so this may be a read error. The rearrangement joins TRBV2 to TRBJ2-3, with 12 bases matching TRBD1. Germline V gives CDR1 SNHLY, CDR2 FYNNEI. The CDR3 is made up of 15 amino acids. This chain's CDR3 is CASIQGTGGTDTLYF. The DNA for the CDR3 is TGTGCCAGCATCCAAGGGACAGGGGGCACAGATACGCTGTATTTT.

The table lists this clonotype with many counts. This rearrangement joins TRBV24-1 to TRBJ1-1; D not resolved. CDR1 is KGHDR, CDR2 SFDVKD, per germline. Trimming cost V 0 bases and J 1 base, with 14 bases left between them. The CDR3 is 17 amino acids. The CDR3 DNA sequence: TGTGCCACCAGTGATTTGCAGGAGGGCAGAAGGAACACTGAAGCTTTCTTT. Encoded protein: CATSDLQEGRRNTEAFF.

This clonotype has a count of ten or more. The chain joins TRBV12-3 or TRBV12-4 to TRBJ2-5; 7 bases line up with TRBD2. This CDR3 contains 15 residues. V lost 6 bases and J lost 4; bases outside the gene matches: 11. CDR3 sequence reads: CASSPGLGGGETQYF. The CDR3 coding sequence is TGTGCCAGCAGCCCCGGACTAGGAGGCGGAGAGACCCAGTACTTC.

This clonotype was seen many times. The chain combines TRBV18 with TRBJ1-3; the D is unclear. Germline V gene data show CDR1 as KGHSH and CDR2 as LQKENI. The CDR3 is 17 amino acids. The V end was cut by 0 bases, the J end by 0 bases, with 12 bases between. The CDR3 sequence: CASSPPNAANSGNTIYF. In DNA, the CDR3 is TGTGCCAGCTCACCACCGAATGCTGCTAACTCTGGAAACACCATATATTTT.

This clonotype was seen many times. In nucleotides, the CDR3 is TGTGCCACCAGCACGGCGGCGGGGTATGGCTACACCTTC. Translating gives CATSTAAGYGYTF. This chain joins TRBV24-1 and TRBJ1-2; D remains ambiguous. This CDR3 comprises 13 residues. V lost 7 bases to trimming and J lost 5 bases, with 13 bases between them. The V gene's germline CDR1 is KGHDR and CDR2 SFDVKD.

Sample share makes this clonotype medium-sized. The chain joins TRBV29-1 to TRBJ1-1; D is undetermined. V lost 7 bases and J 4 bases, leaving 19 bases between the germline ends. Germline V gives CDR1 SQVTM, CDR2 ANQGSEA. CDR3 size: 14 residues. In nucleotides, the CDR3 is TGCAGCGGTCGGTCTGGAGTTGAGATCACTGAAGCTTTCTTT. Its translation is CSGRSGVEITEAFF.

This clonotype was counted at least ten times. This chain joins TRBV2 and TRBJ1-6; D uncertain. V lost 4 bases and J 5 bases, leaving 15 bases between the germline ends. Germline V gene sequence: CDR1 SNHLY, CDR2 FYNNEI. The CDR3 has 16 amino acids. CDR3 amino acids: CASSVRPLENNSPLHF. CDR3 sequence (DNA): TGTGCCAGCAGTGTAAGGCCCTTGGAAAATAATTCACCCCTCCACTTT.

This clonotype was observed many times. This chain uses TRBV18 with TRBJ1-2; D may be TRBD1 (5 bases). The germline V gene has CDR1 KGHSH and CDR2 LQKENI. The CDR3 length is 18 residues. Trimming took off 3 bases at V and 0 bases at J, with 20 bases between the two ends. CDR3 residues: CASSPAGPNRLTNYGYTF. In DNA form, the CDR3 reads TGTGCCAGCTCACCTGCAGGGCCAAACAGGCTTACTAACTATGGCTACACCTTC.

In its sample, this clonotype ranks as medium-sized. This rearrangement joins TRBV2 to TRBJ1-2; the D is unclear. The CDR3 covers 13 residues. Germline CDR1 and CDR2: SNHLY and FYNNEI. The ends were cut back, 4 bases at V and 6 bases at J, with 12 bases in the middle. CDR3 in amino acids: CASSGFEIDGYTF. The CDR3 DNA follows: TGTGCCAGCAGTGGTTTTGAAATAGATGGCTACACCTTC.

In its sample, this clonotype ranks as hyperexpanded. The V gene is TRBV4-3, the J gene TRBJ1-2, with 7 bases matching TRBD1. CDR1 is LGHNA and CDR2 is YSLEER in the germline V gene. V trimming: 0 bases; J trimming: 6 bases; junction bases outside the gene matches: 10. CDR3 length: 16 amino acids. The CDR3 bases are TGCGCCAGCAGCCAAGATTTCTCGACAGGGCCTGATGGCTACACCTTC. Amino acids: CASSQDFSTGPDGYTF.

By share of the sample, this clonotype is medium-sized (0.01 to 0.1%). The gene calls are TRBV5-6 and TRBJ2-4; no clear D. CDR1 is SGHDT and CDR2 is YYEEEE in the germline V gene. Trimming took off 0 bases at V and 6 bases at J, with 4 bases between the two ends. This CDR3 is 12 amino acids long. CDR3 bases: TGTGCCAGCAGCTTGGATCGAAACATTCAGTACTTC. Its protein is CASSLDRNIQYF.

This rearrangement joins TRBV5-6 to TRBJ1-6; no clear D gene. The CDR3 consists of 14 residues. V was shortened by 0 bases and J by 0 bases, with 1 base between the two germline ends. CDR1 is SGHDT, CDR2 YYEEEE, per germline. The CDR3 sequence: CASSLGSYNSPLHF. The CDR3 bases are TGTGCCAGCAGCTTGGGCTCCTATAATTCACCCCTCCACTTT.

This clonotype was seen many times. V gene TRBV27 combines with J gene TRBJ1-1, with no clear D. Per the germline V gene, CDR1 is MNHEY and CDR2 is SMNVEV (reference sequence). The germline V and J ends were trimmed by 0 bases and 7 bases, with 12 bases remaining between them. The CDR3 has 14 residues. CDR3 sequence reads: CASSLSSRGNEAFF. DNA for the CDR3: TGTGCCAGCAGTTTATCGTCTCGAGGCAATGAAGCTTTCTTT.

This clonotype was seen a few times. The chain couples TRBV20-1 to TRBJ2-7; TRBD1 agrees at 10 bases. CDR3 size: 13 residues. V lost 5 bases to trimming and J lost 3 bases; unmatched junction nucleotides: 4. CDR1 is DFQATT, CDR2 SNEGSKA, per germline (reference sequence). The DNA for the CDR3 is TGCAGTGCTTGGACAGGGGGAGGCTACGAGCAGTACTTC. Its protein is CSAWTGGGYEQYF.